Listed below are T cell receptor beta chains from one sample, sequenced in a study of PD-1 blockade in classical Hodgkin lymphoma. The repertoire was sequenced with immunoSEQ multiplex PCR; TCRdb's copy has only in-frame clones and lacks some. The top ten hold more than 2% of the sample, which has about 27,000 clones, 70% to 80% seen once. The sample here was CD4+ T cells from blood, taken at baseline. Receptor source: a human donor with classical Hodgkin lymphoma. Both conserved end residues are part of each CDR3. A D gene is named only where the DNA matches it firmly. Clone size, where shown, is once, few, many, or a class for clones that have expanded.

clone size	V gene	D gene	J gene	CDR3 protein	CDR3 DNA
once	TRBV6-1	TRBD1	TRBJ1-2	CASTTTGGGYGYTF	TGTGCCAGCACCACGACAGGGGGAGGGTATGGCTACACCTTC
once	TRBV2	TRBD1	TRBJ2-5	CASSEGVSGQGKETQYF	TGTGCCAGCAGTGAAGGGGTATCGGGACAGGGGAAAGAGACCCAGTACTTC
-	TRBV5-6	TRBD2	TRBJ2-5	CASSSGGVGTQYF	TGTGCCAGCAGTTCGGGGGGAGTCGGGACCCAGTACTTC
-	TRBV6-1	-	TRBJ1-2	CASSEVTGSYYTF	TGTGCCAGCAGTGAAGTCACAGGTTCTTACTACACCTTC
-	TRBV11-2	-	TRBJ1-3	CASARVPPGNTIYF	TGTGCCAGTGCGAGGGTCCCTCCTGGAAACACCATATATTTT
-	TRBV7-2	-	TRBJ2-3	CASSRKFAWSTDTQYF	TGTGCCAGCAGCCGTAAGTTCGCGTGGAGCACAGATACGCAGTATTTT
-	TRBV6-1	-	TRBJ2-1	CASRLAVPPFNEQFF	TGTGCCAGCAGGTTAGCGGTACCGCCTTTCAATGAGCAGTTCTTC
-	TRBV19	TRBD1	TRBJ1-2	CASSAGAGGDGPLGYTF	TGTGCCAGTAGCGCCGGGGCAGGGGGCGATGGGCCTCTTGGCTACACCTTC
-	TRBV9	-	TRBJ2-3	CASSAHTDTQYF	TGTGCCAGCAGCGCACATACAGATACGCAGTATTTT
-	TRBV6-4	-	TRBJ1-4	CASSREVGEKLFF	TGTGCCAGCAGCAGGGAAGTTGGTGAAAAACTGTTTTTT
-	TRBV18	-	TRBJ2-3	CASSPGLTPTDTQYF	TGTGCCAGCTCACCAGGACTAACCCCCACAGATACGCAGTATTTT
-	TRBV18	TRBD1	TRBJ1-1	CASSATGEDTEAFF	TGTGCCAGCTCAGCGACAGGGGAGGACACTGAAGCTTTCTTT
-	TRBV18	-	TRBJ2-7	CASSSSGGEQYF	TGTGCCAGCTCATCGTCAGGCGGCGAGCAGTACTTC
-	TRBV6-5	-	TRBJ1-2	CASSYLTAGNYGYTF	TGTGCCAGCAGTTACTTGACGGCCGGGAACTATGGCTACACCTTC
-	TRBV14	-	TRBJ1-2	CASSQEGTDPTFGYGYTF	TGTGCCAGCAGCCAAGAGGGGACGGACCCCACCTTTGGCTATGGCTACACCTTC
-	TRBV5-1	TRBD1	TRBJ2-2	CASSLEGTENTGELFF	TGCGCCAGCAGCTTGGAGGGGACAGAGAACACCGGGGAGCTGTTTTTT
-	TRBV27	-	TRBJ1-5	CASREDRGKGQPQHF	TGTGCCAGCAGGGAGGACAGAGGAAAAGGACAGCCCCAGCATTTT
-	TRBV7-9	TRBD1	TRBJ2-7	CASKPGTGDYEQYF	TGTGCCAGCAAGCCGGGGACAGGGGACTACGAGCAGTACTTC
-	TRBV9	-	TRBJ2-7	CASSVADGRYYEQYF	TGTGCCAGCAGCGTAGCGGACGGGCGCTACTACGAGCAGTACTTC
-	TRBV10-1	TRBD1	TRBJ1-1	CASSSTGGNTEAFF	TGCGCCAGCAGTTCTACAGGGGGCAACACTGAAGCTTTCTTT
-	TRBV28	TRBD1	TRBJ1-6	CAEQGPSNNSPLHF	TGTGCCGAACAGGGGCCCTCCAATAATTCACCCCTCCACTTT
-	TRBV9	-	TRBJ1-3	CASSPFVFSEGNTIYF	TGTGCCAGCAGCCCGTTTGTGTTCTCGGAGGGAAACACCATATATTTT
-	TRBV6-6	TRBD1	TRBJ1-4	CASSKGTEGKLFF	TGTGCCAGCAGTAAAGGGACAGAAGGAAAACTGTTTTTT